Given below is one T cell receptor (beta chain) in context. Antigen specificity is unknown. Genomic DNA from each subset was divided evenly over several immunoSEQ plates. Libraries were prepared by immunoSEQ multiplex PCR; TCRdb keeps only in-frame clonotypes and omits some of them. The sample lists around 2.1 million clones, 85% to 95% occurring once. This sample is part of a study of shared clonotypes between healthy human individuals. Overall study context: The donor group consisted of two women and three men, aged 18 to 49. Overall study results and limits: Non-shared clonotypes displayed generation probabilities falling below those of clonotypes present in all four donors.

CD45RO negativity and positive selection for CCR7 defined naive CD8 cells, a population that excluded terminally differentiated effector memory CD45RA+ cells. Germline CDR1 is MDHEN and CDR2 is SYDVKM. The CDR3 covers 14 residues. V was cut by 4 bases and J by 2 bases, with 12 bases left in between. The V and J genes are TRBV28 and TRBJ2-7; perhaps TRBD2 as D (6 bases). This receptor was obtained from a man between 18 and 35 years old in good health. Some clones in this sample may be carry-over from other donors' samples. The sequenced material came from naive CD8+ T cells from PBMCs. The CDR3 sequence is CASSSGAGTYEQYF. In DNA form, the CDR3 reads TGTGCCAGCAGTTCGGGTGCGGGAACCTACGAGCAGTACTTC.